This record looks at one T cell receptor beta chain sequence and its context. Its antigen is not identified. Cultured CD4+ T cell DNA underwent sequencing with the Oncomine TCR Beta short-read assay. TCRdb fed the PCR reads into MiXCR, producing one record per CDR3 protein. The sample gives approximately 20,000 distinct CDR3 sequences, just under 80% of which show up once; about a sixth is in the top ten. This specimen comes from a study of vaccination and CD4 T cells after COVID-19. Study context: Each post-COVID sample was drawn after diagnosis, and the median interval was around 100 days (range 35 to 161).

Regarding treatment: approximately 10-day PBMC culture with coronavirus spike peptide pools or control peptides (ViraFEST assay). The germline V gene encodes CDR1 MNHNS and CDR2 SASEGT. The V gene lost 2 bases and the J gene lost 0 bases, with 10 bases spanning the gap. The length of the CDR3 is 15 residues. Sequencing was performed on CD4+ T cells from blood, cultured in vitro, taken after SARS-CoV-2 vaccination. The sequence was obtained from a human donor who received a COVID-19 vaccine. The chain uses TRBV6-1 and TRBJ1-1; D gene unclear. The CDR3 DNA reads TGTGCCAGCAGTGAACGCCAGAGAATGAACACTGAAGCTTTCTTT. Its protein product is CASSERQRMNTEAFF.